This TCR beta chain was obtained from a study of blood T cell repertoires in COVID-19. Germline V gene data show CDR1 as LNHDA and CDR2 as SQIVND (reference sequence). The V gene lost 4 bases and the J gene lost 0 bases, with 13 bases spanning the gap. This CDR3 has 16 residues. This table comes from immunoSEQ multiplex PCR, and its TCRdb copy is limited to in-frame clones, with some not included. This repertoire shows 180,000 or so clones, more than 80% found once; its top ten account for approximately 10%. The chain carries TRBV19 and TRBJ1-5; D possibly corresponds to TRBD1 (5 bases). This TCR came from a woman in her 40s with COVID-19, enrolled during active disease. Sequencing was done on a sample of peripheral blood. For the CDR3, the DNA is TGTGCCAGTAGTAGGCAGGGCTGGAATAGCAATCAGCCCCAGCATTTT. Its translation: CASSRQGWNSNQPQHF.